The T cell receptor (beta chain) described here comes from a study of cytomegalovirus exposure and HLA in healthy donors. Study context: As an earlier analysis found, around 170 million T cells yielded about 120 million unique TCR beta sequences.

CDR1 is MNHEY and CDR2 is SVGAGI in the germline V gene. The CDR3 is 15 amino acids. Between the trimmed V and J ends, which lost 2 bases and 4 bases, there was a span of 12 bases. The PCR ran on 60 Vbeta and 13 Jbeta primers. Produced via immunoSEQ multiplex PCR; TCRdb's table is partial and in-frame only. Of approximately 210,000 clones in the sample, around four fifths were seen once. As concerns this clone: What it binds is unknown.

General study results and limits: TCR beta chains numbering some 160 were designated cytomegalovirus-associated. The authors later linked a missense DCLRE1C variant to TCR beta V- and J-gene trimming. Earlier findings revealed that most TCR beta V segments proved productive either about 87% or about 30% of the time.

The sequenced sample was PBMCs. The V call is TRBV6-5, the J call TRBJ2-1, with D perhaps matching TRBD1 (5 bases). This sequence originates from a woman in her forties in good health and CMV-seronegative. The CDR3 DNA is TGTGCCAGCAGTTACCTGGCCCAGGGATACAATGAGCAGTTCTTC. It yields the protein CASSYLAQGYNEQFF.